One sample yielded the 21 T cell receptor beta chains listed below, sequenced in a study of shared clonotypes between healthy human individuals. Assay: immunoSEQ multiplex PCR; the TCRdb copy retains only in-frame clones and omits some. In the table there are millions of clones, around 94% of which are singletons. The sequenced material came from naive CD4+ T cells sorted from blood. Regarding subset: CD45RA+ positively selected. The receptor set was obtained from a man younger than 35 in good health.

CDR3 sequence: CASKAYRDYGYTF. In nucleotides, the CDR3 is TGTGCCAGTAAAGCATACAGGGACTATGGCTACACCTTC. The chain recombines TRBV19 with TRBJ1-2; maybe TRBD1 (6 bases). This CDR3 is built from 13 residues. Trimming shortened V by 7 bases and J by 3 bases, and 12 bases separated the two germline ends. The germline V gene encodes CDR1 LNHDA and CDR2 SQIVND (reference sequence).

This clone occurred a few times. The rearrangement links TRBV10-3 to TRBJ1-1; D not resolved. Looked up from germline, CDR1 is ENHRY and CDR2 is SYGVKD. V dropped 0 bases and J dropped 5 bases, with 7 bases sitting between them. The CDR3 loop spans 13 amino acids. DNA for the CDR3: TGTGCCATCAGTGAGTCAGGGATGACTGAAGCTTTCTTT. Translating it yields CAISESGMTEAFF.

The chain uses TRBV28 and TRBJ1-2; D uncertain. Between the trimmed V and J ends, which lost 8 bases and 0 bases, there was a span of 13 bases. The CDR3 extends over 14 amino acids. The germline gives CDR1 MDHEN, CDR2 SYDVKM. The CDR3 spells CASVSLSTNYGYTF. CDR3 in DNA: TGTGCCAGCGTTAGCCTGTCTACTAACTATGGCTACACCTTC.

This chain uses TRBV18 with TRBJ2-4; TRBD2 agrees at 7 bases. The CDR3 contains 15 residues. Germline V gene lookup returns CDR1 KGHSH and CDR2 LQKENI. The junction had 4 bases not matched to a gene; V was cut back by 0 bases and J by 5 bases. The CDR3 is CASSPPAGAENIQYF. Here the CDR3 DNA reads TGTGCCAGCTCACCACCGGCGGGAGCGGAAAACATTCAGTACTTC.

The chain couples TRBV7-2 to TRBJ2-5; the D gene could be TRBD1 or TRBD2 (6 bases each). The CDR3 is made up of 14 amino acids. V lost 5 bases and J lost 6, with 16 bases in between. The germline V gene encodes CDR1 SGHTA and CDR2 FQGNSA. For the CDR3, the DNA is TGTGCCAGCAGCCCACACAGGGACTGGAAGACCCAGTACTTC. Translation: CASSPHRDWKTQYF. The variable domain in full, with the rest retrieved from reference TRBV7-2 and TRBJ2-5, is GAGVSQSPSNKVTEKGKDVELRCDPISGHTALYWYRQSLGQGLEFLIYFQGNSAPDKSGLPSDRFSAERTGGSVSTLTIQRTQQEDSAVYLCASSPHRDWKTQYFGPGTRLLVL.

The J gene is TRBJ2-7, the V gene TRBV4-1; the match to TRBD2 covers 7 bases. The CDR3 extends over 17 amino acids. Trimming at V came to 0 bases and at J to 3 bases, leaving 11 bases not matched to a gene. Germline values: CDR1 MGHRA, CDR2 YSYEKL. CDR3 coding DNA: TGCGCCAGCAGCCAAGAGGGGGGGGGACTACCTAACTACGAGCAGTACTTC. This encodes CASSQEGGGLPNYEQYF.

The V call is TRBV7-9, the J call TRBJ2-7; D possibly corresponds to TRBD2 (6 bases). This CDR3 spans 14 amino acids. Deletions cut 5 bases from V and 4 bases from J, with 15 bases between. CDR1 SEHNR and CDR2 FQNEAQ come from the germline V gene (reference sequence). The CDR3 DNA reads TGTGCCAGCAGCCCCGGCGGGGTGCTATACGAGCAGTACTTC. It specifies CASSPGGVLYEQYF.

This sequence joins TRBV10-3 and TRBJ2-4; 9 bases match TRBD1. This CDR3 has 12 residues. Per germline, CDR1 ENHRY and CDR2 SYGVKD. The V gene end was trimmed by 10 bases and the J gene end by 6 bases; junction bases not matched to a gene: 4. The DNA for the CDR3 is TGTGCCACCCAGGGACAGGGAAACATTCAGTACTTC. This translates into CATQGQGNIQYF.

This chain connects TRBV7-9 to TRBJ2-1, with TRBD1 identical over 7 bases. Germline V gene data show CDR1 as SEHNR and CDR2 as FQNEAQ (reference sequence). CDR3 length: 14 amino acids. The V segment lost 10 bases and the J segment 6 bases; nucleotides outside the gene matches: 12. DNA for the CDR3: TGTGCCACATTACAAGACAGGGATCCCAATGAGCAGTTCTTC. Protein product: CATLQDRDPNEQFF. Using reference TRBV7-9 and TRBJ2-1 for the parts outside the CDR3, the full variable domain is DTGVSQNPRHKITKRGQNVTFRCDPISEHNRLYWYRQTLGQGPEFLTYFQNEAQLEKSRLLSDRFSAERPKGSFSTLEIQRTEQGDSAMYLCATLQDRDPNEQFFGPGTRLTVL.

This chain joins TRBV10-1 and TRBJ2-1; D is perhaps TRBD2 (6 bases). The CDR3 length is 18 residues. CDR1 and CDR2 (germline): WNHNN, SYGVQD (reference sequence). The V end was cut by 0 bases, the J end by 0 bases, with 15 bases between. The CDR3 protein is CASSESWASESSYNEQFF. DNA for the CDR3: TGCGCCAGCAGTGAGTCTTGGGCTAGCGAGAGCTCCTACAATGAGCAGTTCTTC.

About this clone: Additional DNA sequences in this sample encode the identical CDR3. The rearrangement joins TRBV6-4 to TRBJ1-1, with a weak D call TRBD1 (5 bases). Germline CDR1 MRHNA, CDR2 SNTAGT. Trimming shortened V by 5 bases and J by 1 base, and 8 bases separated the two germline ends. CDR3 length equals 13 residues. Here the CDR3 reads CASSSTGNTEAFF. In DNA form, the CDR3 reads TGTGCCAGCAGTTCCACAGGGAACACTGAAGCTTTCTTT.

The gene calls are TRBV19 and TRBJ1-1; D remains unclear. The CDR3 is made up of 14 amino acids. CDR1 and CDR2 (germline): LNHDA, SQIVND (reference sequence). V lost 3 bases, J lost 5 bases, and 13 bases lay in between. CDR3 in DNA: TGTGCCAGTAGTATCCGAGGGATCGGGACTGAAGCTTTCTTT. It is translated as CASSIRGIGTEAFF.

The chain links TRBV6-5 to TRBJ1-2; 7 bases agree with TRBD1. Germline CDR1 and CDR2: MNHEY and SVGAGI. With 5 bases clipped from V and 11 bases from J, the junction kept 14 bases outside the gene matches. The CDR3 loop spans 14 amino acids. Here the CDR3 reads CASSPGQAHPGYTF. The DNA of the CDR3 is TGTGCCAGCAGTCCCGGACAGGCTCATCCTGGGTACACCTTC.

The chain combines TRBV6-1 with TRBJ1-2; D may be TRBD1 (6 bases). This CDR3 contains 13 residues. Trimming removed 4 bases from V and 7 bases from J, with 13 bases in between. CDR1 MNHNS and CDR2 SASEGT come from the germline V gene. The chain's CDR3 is CASSVGALSGYTF. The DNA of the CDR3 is TGTGCCAGCAGTGTGGGGGCCCTTTCTGGCTACACCTTC.

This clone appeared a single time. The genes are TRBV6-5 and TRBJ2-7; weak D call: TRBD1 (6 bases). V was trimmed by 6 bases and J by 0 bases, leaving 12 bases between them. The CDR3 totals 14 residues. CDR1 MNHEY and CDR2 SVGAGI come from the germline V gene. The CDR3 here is CASSRQASSYEQYF. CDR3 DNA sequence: TGTGCCAGCAGCCGACAGGCGAGCTCCTACGAGCAGTACTTC.

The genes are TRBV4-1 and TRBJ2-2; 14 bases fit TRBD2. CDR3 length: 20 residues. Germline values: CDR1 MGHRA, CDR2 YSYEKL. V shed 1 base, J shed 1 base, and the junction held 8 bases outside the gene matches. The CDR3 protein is CASSQAGTSGGVKNTGELFF. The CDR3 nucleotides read TGCGCCAGCAGCCAAGCTGGGACTAGCGGGGGAGTAAAGAACACCGGGGAGCTGTTTTTT.

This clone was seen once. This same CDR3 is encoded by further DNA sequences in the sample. The CDR3 DNA follows: TGTGCCAGCAGTTTAAGGGTCACTGAAGCTTTCTTT. This gives the protein CASSLRVTEAFF. The chain combines TRBV28 with TRBJ1-1; no clear D. The germline V gene encodes CDR1 MDHEN and CDR2 SYDVKM. Trimming shortened V by 2 bases and J by 4 bases, and 5 bases separated the two germline ends. CDR3 length: 12 amino acids.

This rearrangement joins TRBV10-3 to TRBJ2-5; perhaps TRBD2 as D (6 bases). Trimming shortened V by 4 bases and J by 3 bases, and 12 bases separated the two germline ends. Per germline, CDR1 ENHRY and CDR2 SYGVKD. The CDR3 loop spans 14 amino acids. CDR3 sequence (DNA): TGTGCCATCAGTGCCGGGAGATTGAAAGAGACCCAGTACTTC. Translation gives CAISAGRLKETQYF.

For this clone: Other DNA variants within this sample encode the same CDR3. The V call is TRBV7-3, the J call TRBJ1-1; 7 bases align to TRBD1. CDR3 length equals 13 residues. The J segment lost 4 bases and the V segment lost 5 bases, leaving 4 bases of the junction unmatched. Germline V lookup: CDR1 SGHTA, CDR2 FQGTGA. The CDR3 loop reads CASSLRQGTEAFF. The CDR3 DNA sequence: TGTGCCAGCAGCCTCAGACAGGGCACTGAAGCTTTCTTT.

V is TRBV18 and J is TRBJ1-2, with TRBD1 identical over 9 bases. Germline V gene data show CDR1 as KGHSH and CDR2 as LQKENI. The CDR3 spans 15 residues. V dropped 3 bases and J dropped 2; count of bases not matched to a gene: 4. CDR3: CASSPGQGMNYGYTF. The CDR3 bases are TGTGCCAGCTCACCCGGACAGGGGATGAACTATGGCTACACCTTC. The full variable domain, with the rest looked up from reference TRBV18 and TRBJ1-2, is NAGVMQNPRHLVRRRGQEARLRCSPMKGHSHVYWYRQLPEEGLKFMVYLQKENIIDESGMPKERFSAEFPKEGPSILRIQQVVRGDSAAYFCASSPGQGMNYGYTFGSGTRLTVV.

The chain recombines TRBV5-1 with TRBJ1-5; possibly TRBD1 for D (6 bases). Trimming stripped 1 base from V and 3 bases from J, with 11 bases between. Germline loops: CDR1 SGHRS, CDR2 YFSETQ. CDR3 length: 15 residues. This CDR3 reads CASSLQGGLNQPQHF. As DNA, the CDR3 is TGCGCCAGCAGCTTGCAAGGGGGTCTCAATCAGCCCCAGCATTTT.